A selection of T cell receptor beta chains follows, all from one sample in a study of blood T cell repertoires in COVID-19. Clones were read by immunoSEQ multiplex PCR, and TCRdb kept only the in-frame ones, dropping some. Of around 78,000 clones in the sample, approximately 90% were seen once. The sample was peripheral blood. The receptors here all came from a man aged 45-60 years with active or convalescent COVID-19. Each CDR3 is given with its conserved first and last residue. Size tells how often a clone was seen (once, few, many) or the class of an expanded clone, and some rows leave it out.

V gene	clone size	J gene	CDR3 protein
TRBV6-1	.	TRBJ2-2	CASSVAGPPDTGELFF
TRBV7-9	.	TRBJ2-7	CASSSAREWYEQYF
TRBV5-6	.	TRBJ1-2	CASIPTGSYGYTF
TRBV5-1	.	TRBJ1-2	CASSLGIGSPNYGYTF
TRBV6-2/TRBV6-3	few	TRBJ1-5	CASSYVDRDNQPQHF
TRBV7-2	.	TRBJ2-3	CASSPGQGTDTQYF
TRBV5-1	.	TRBJ2-5	CASSPSSGLEETQYF
TRBV5-1	.	TRBJ2-2	CASSLWTGNTGELFF
TRBV7-2	.	TRBJ2-3	CASSSPPVAGRADTQYF
TRBV19	once	TRBJ2-6	CASSDRGFGANVLTF
TRBV6-6	.	TRBJ2-5	CASSYVGPETQYF
TRBV5-4	.	TRBJ1-2	CASSLVGTVYGYTF
TRBV5-1	.	TRBJ2-5	CASSLVRTAQETQYF
TRBV2	.	TRBJ1-3	CASRTDFSGNTIYF
TRBV6-5	.	TRBJ2-7	CAIRSTPGQINEQYF
TRBV30	.	TRBJ2-4	CAWSGTGGEGKNIQYF
TRBV11-2	.	TRBJ1-4	CASSLRQGNEKLFF
TRBV3-1/TRBV3-2	.	TRBJ2-3	CASSQGRSDTQYF
TRBV9	few	TRBJ2-7	CASSVATSGRNEQYF
TRBV29-1	.	TRBJ2-1	CSASQGKGDNEQFF
TRBV5-6	.	TRBJ2-7	CASSSPMAGEAGEQYF
TRBV23-1	.	TRBJ2-7	CASSQLAEGHEQYF
TRBV30	.	TRBJ1-6	CAWSPKGAAHNSPLHF
TRBV24-1	.	TRBJ2-1	CATSDWDRANEQFF
TRBV25-1	.	TRBJ2-1	CASSQGAHNEQFF
TRBV4-3	.	TRBJ1-6	CASSQDTGTGGNSPLHF
TRBV4-3	.	TRBJ1-5	CASSQRTGNNQPQHF
TRBV5-1	.	TRBJ2-1	CASSSELALTYNEQFF
TRBV5-8	few	TRBJ1-2	CASSLVNRGGDYGYTF
TRBV6-5	.	TRBJ2-7	CASSYSLAARYEQYF
TRBV2	.	TRBJ1-2	CASRANYGYTF
TRBV11-2	.	TRBJ2-1	CASSLTGSRYNEQFF
TRBV30	once	TRBJ1-6	CAWSVRGSSYNSPLHF
TRBV6-5	few	TRBJ2-2	CASSSRTSGGTGELFF
TRBV12-5	.	TRBJ2-1	CASGLGLAGVYNEQFF
TRBV28	.	TRBJ2-1	CASSKSQGQGSYNEQFF
TRBV6-5	few	TRBJ1-2	CASSIGQGAGGYTF
TRBV5-4	.	TRBJ2-5	CASSWKARRPGQETQYF
TRBV11-2	few	TRBJ2-5	CASSLEAGARVTQYF
TRBV6-6	once	TRBJ2-7	CASSYRTGDHEQYF
TRBV7-2	.	TRBJ2-1	CASSSLGTGNNEQFF
TRBV4-1	once	TRBJ2-3	CASSPKRESADTQYF
TRBV10-1	.	TRBJ2-3	CASSGTGASTDTQYF
TRBV7-9	.	TRBJ1-3	CASSLKYGKTKTGNTIYF
TRBV5-1	.	TRBJ2-7	CASSLVGRDVPEQYF
TRBV4-1	.	TRBJ2-3	CASSQGPGGMVTDTQYF
TRBV2	.	TRBJ2-7	CASRPQGAGQYF
TRBV29-1	.	TRBJ2-3	CSVGKSTSTDTQYF
TRBV4-1	once	TRBJ2-3	CASSLSGTGSSTDTQYF
TRBV7-9	few	TRBJ2-7	CASSSGQAPYEQYF